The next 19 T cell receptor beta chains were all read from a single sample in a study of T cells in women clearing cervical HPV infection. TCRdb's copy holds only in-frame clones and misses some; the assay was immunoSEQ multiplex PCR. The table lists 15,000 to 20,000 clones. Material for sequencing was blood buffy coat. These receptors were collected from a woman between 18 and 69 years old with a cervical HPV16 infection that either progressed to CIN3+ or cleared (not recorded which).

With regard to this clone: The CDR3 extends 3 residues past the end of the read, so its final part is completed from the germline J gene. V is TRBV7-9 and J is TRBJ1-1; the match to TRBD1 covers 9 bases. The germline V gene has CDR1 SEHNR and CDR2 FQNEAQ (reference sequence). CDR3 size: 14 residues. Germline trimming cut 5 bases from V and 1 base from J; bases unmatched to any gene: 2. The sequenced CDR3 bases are TGTGCCAGCAGCACGGGACAGGGGAACACTGAA. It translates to CASSTGQGNTE. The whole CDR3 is CASSTGQGNTEAFF.

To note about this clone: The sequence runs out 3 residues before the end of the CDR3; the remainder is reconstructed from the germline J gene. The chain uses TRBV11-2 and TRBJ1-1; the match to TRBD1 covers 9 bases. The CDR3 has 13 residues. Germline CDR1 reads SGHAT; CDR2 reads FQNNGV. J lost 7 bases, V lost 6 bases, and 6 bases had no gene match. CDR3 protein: CASSYRGLGEAFF. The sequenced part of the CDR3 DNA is TGTGCCAGCAGTTACAGGGGGCTCGGTGAA.

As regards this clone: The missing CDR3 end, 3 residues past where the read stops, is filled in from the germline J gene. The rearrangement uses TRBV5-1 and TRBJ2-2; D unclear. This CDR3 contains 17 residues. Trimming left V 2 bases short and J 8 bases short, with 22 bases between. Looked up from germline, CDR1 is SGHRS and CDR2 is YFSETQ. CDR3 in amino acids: CASSFFSGGILDGELFF. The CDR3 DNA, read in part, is TGCGCCAGCAGCTTTTTTTCGGGTGGCATCCTCGATGGGGAG.

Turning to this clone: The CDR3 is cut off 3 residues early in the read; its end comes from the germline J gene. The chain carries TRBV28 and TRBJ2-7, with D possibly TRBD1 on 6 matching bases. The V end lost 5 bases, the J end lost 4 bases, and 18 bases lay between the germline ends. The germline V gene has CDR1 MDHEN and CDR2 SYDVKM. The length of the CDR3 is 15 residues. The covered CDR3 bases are TGTGCCAGCAGTGGGGACAAGGGGAATCGGTACGAG. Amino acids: CASSGDKGNRYE. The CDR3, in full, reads CASSGDKGNRYEQYF. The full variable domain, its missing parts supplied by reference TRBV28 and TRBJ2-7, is DVKVTQSSRYLVKRTGEKVFLECVQDMDHENMFWYRQDPGLGLRLIYFSYDVKMKEKGDIPEGYSVSREKKERFSLILESASTNQTSMYLCASSGDKGNRYEQYFGPGTRLTVT.

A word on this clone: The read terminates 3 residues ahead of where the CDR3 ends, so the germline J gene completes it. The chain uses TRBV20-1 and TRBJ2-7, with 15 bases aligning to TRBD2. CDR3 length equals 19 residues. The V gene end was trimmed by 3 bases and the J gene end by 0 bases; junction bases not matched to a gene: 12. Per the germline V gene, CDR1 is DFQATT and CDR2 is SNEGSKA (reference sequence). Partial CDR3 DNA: TGCAGTGCTAGGGCGGGACCGGGACTAGCGGGAGGTGGCTCCTACGAG. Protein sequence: CSARAGPGLAGGGSYE. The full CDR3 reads CSARAGPGLAGGGSYEQYF.

CDR3 DNA, as far as it was read: TGCAGTGCAATAGCGGGGTTCCGTTCACCC. Protein product: CSAIAGFRSP. The CDR3 in its entirety is CSAIAGFRSPLHF. This rearrangement joins TRBV20-1 to TRBJ1-6; D remains unclear. The read stops 3 residues short of the end of the CDR3; the missing end is completed from the germline J gene. The CDR3 has 13 amino acids. V was clipped by 6 bases and J by 9 bases, with 15 bases between them. The germline CDR1 and CDR2 sequences are DFQATT and SNEGSKA (reference sequence).

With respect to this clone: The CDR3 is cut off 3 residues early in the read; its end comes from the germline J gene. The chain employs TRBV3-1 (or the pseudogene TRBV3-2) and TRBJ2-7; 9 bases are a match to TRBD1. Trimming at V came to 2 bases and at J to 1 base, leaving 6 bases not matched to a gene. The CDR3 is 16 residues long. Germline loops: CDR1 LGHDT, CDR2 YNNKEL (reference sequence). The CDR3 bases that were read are TGTGCCAGCAGCCAACGTGCCGGGACAGGGTCCTACGAG. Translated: CASSQRAGTGSYE. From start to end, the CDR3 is CASSQRAGTGSYEQYF.

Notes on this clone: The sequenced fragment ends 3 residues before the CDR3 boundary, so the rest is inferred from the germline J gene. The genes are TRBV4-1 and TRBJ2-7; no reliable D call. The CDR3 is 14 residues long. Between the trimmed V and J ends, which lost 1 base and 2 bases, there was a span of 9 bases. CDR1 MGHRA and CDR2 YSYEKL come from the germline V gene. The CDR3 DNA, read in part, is TGCGCCAGCAGCCAAGTACAGAGTCCCTACGAG. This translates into CASSQVQSPYE. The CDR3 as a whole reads CASSQVQSPYEQYF.

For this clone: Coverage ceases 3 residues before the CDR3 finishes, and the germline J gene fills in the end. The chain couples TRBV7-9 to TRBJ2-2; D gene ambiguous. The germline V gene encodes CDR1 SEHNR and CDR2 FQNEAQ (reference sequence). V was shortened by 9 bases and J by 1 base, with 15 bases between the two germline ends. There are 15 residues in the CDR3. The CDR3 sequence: CASRAPLKNTGELFF. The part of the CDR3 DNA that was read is TGTGCCAGTAGAGCCCCGTTGAAGAACACCGGGGAG.

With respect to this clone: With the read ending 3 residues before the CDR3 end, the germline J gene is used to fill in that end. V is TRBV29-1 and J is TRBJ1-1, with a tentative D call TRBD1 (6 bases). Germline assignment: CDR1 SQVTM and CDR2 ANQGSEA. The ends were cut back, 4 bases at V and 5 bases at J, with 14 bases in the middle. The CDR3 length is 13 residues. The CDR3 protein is CSVVEGVGTEAFF. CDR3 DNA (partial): TGCAGCGTTGTGGAGGGGGTCGGGACTGAA.

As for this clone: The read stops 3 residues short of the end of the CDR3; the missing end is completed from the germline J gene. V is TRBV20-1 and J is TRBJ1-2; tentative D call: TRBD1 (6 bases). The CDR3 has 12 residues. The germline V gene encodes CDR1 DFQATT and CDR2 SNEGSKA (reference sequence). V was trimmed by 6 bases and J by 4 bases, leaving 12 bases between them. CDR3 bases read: TGCAGTGCGAGCCAGGGGATCTATGGC. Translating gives CSASQGIYG. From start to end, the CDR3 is CSASQGIYGYTF.

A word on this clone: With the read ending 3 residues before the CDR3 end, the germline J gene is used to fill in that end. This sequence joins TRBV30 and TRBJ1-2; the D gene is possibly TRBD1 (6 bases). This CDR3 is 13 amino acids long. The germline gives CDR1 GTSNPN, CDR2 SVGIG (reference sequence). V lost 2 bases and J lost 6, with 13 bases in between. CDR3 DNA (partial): TGTGCCTGGAGTCGGCAGGGGTTACATGGC. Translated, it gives CAWSRQGLHG. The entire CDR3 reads CAWSRQGLHGYTF.

The DNA read from the CDR3 is TGTGCCAGCAGCTTAGGGAGGGGCGCGGGGTATGGC. It specifies CASSLGRGAGYG. The full CDR3 protein reads CASSLGRGAGYGYTF. The gene calls are TRBV7-3 and TRBJ1-2, with D possibly TRBD1 on 5 matching bases. The read ends 3 residues early relative to the CDR3; the germline J gene fills the gap. The V and J ends lost 2 bases and 5 bases respectively, with 15 bases between them. CDR1 is SGHTA and CDR2 is FQGTGA in the germline V gene. The CDR3 covers 15 residues.

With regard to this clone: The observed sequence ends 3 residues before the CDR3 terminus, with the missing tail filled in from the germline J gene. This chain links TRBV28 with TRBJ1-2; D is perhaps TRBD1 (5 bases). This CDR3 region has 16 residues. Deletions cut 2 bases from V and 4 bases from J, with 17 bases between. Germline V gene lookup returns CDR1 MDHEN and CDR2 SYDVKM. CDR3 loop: CASSLGRDFIGYGYTF. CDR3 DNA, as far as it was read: TGTGCCAGCAGTTTAGGCAGGGATTTTATAGGCTATGGC.

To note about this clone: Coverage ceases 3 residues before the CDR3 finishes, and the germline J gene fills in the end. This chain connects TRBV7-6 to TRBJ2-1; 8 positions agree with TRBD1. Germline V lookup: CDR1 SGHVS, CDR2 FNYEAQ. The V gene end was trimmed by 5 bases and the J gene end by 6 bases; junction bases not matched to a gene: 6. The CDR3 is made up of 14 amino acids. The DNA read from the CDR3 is TGTGCCAGCAGCAGTCGGACAGGGTCCAATGAG. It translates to CASSSRTGSNE. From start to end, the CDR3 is CASSSRTGSNEQFF.

CDR3 DNA, as far as it was read: TGTGCCAGCAGTTCGGGACAGGGGGCCATCAATCAGCCC. Its protein is CASSSGQGAINQP. In full, the CDR3 is CASSSGQGAINQPQHF. The rearrangement joins TRBV28 to TRBJ1-5; 12 bases are shared with TRBD1. The read halts 3 residues ahead of the CDR3 end, with the missing end drawn from the germline J gene. The CDR3 covers 16 residues. Germline V CDR1 and CDR2: MDHEN, SYDVKM. J was trimmed by 3 bases and V by 4 bases; bases with no gene match: 4. The variable domain in full, completed from reference TRBV28 and TRBJ1-5, reads DVKVTQSSRYLVKRTGEKVFLECVQDMDHENMFWYRQDPGLGLRLIYFSYDVKMKEKGDIPEGYSVSREKKERFSLILESASTNQTSMYLCASSSGQGAINQPQHFGDGTRLSIL.

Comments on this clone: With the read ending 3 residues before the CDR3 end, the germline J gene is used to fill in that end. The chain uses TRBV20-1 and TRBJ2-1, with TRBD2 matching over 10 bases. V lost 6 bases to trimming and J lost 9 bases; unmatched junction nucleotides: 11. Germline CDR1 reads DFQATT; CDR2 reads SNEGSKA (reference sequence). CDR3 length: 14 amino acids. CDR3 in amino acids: CSAGGLAGAGEQFF. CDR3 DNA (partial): TGCAGTGCCGGAGGTCTAGCGGGAGCAGGTGAG.

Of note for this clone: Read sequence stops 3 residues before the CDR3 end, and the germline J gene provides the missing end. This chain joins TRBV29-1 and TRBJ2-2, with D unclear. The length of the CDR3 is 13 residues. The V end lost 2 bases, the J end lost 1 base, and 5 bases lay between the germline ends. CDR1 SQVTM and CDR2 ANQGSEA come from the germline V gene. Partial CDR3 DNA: TGCAGCGTTGAATCCAGGAACACCGGGGAG. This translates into CSVESRNTGE. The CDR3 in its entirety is CSVESRNTGELFF.

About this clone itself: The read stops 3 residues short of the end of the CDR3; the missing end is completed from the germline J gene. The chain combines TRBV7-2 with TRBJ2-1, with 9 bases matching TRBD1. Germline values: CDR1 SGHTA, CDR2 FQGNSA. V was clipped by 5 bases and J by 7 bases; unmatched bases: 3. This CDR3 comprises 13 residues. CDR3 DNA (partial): TGTGCCAGCAGCATCGGACAGGGGAATGAG. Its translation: CASSIGQGNE. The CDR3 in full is CASSIGQGNEQFF.